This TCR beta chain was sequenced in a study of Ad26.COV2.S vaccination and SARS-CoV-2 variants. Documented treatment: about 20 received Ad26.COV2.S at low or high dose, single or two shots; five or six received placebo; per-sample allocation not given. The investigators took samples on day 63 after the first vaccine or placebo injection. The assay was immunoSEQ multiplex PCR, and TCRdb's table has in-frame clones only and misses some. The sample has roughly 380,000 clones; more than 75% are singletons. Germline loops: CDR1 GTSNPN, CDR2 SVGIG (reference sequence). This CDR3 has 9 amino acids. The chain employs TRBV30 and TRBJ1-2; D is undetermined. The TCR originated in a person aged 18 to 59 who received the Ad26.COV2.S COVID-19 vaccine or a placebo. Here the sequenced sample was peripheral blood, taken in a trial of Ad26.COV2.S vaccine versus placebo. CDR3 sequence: CATGYGYTF. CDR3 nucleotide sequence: TGTGCGACGGGCTATGGCTACACCTTC.